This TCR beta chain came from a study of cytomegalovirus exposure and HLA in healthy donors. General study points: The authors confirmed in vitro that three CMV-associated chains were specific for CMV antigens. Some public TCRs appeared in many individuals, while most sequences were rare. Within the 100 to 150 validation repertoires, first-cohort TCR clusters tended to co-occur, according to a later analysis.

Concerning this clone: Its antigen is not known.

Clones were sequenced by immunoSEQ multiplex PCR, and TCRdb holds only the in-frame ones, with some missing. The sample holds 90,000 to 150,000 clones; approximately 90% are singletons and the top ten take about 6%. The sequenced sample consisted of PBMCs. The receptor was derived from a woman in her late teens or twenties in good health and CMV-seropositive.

CDR3: CASSEGTGDYEQYF. In DNA form, the CDR3 reads TGTGCCAGCAGCGAGGGGACAGGAGACTACGAGCAGTACTTC. The chain carries TRBV11-2 and TRBJ2-7; TRBD1 matches at 8 bases. The CDR3 is 14 residues long. Germline V lookup: CDR1 SGHAT, CDR2 FQNNGV. V shed 5 bases and J 3 bases; nucleotides not matched to a gene: 6.